This note documents a single T cell receptor beta chain sequence. The antigen is undetermined. This sample is part of a study of OX40 agonist ivuxolimab in advanced cancers. Study information: Partial responses were recorded for three patients, including one with hepatocellular carcinoma and two with cutaneous melanoma. Study-wide findings and caveats: Averaged across samples, CD8+ T cells carried more expanded clones than CD4+ did. Blood T cells, both CD4+ and CD8+, expanded clonally by week 6 at 0.1 to 3.0 mg/kg. Still undetermined is the antigen specificity of the expanded peripheral T cells.

Data came from immunoSEQ multiplex PCR; TCRdb stores just in-frame clones and leaves some out. Here the sample spans tens of thousands of clones, around 90% being singletons. Trimming removed 7 bases from V and 2 bases from J; junction bases left unmatched: 17. Germline V CDR1 and CDR2: SNHLY, FYNNEI. The CDR3 has 19 residues. The chain links TRBV2 to TRBJ2-3; 11 bases agree with TRBD2. The TCR comes from an adult with an advanced solid tumor such as melanoma, head and neck, liver or kidney cancer. Material: CD4+ or CD8+ T cells sorted from blood, obtained in a trial of the OX40 agonist ivuxolimab. In DNA form, the CDR3 reads TGTGCCAGCACCACGACTTTCCGTTCTAGCGGGAGGTTCACAGATACGCAGTATTTT. Translation: CASTTTFRSSGRFTDTQYF.